This note documents a single T cell receptor (beta chain) sequence. A read error may be the cause here, since a much bigger clone is one base away. The data derive from a study of T cell repertoires in aging, cancer and after chemotherapy. A mixed TRB-A/B primer pool amplified rearranged TRB by multiplex touch-down PCR. TCRdb fed the multiplex PCR reads into MiXCR, producing one record per CDR3 protein. Of about 12,000 distinct CDR3 sequences in the sample, roughly 29% were seen once. Trimming took off 5 bases at V and 10 bases at J, with 12 bases between the two ends. The CDR3 extends over 12 amino acids. Looked up from germline, CDR1 is MNHEY and CDR2 is SMNVEV (reference sequence). Amplification of TCR beta used genomic DNA extracted from peripheral blood.

The chain recombines TRBV27 with TRBJ2-1; a weak D match, TRBD1 (6 bases). The TCR sequence derives from a human donor in good health. The donor label of this sample is uncertain. Sequencing used blood. The CDR3: CASSDQGREQFF. As DNA, the CDR3 is TGTGCCAGCAGTGATCAGGGGCGAGAGCAGTTCTTC.